The rows below give T cell receptor beta chains drawn from one sample of a study of T cell clones after liver transplantation. The protocol was immunoSEQ multiplex PCR, while the TCRdb copy is restricted to in-frame clones and leaves out a portion. The sample lists about 45,000 clones, roughly 84% seen once, with 2% to 3% in the top ten. The sequencing used CD4+ T cells from blood, collected 24 months after liver transplant. The receptors shown here come from a human patient who received a liver transplant. Part of the T cells may come from the graft donor. The CDR3 runs from the conserved cysteine through the conserved F or W. A D gene is named only where the DNA matches it firmly. A clone size is listed for some rows: how often the clone was seen (once, few, many), or a class if it is expanded.

NA	NA	TRBV28	TRBJ1-1	TGTGCCAGCAGCAGGAGGATATTGAACACTGAAGCTTTCTTT	CASSRRILNTEAFF
NA	TRBD1	TRBV7-9	TRBJ1-1	TGTGCCAGCAGCGAAGGACAGGTATACACTGAAGCTTTCTTT	CASSEGQVYTEAFF
few	NA	TRBV28	TRBJ1-6	TGTGCCAGCAGGCCTTGGGGCATGAATTCACCCCTCCACTTT	CASRPWGMNSPLHF
few	TRBD2	TRBV9	TRBJ2-1	TGTGCCAGCAGCCCCTCCGCGGGAGGGCCCCATGAGCAGTTCTTC	CASSPSAGGPHEQFF
NA	TRBD2	TRBV5-1	TRBJ2-3	TGCGCCAGCAGCTGGGGACTAGCGGGAGGGTCGACAGATACGCAGTATTTT	CASSWGLAGGSTDTQYF
NA	NA	TRBV9	TRBJ2-3	TGTGCCAGCAGCGTAGCCCCCCCGAGTGCGGGGAGGACCGATACGCAGTATTTT	CASSVAPPSAGRTDTQYF
NA	NA	TRBV4-2	TRBJ2-3	TGTGCCAGCAGCCAAGGCTCCCAGGGCGTCAGCACAGATACGCAGTATTTT	CASSQGSQGVSTDTQYF
NA	NA	TRBV6-1	TRBJ1-5	TGTGCCAGCAGGAGTCCTAGCAATCAGCCCCAGCATTTT	CASRSPSNQPQHF
NA	TRBD1	TRBV2	TRBJ1-1	TGTGCCAGAAGGTTAGGGGGCATGAACACTGAAGCTTTCTTT	CARRLGGMNTEAFF
NA	TRBD1	TRBV5-1	TRBJ1-4	TGCGCCAGCAACGAAGGGGGCGCGAGTGAAAAACTGTTTTTT	CASNEGGASEKLFF
NA	NA	TRBV29-1	TRBJ1-2	TGCAGCGTCGCTTTAGGGACTGGCTACACCTTC	CSVALGTGYTF
NA	TRBD1	TRBV5-6	TRBJ2-1	TGTGCCAGCAGCTTGCCCAACAGGGGTTCACTCAATGAGCAGTTCTTC	CASSLPNRGSLNEQFF
NA	TRBD1	TRBV5-4	TRBJ2-1	TGTGCCAGCAGCCCGAGGACAGGCGCAAACAATGAGCAGTTCTTC	CASSPRTGANNEQFF
NA	NA	TRBV6-1	TRBJ1-2	TGTGCCAGCAGTGAATCCCGGGAGTCTGGCTACACCTTC	CASSESRESGYTF
NA	NA	TRBV27	TRBJ2-7	TGTGCCAGCAGCAAGTCGCAGGGAAGATCCCTCTACGAGCAGTACTTC	CASSKSQGRSLYEQYF
NA	NA	TRBV5-1	TRBJ1-5	TGCGCCAGCAGCTTGACAGGGAAGGATCAGCCCCAGCATTTT	CASSLTGKDQPQHF
NA	NA	TRBV5-8	TRBJ2-1	TGTGCCAGCAGCTCCAATCTATTAGTCGGTGAGCAGTTCTTC	CASSSNLLVGEQFF
NA	TRBD2	TRBV18	TRBJ2-2	TGTGCCAGCTCACCACGGGCTAGCGGGGACCTCGGCGGGGAGCTGTTTTTT	CASSPRASGDLGGELFF
NA	TRBD2	TRBV2	TRBJ2-3	TGTGCCAGCATTTTCGGACTAGCGGGAGGTCCAGATACGCAGTATTTT	CASIFGLAGGPDTQYF
NA	TRBD1	TRBV7-9	TRBJ2-7	TGTGCCAGCAGTTACGCAACAGGGGTTTCTTCCGAGCAGTACTTC	CASSYATGVSSEQYF
once	TRBD1	TRBV29-1	TRBJ1-2	TGCAGCGGCGAGACAGGGAACTATGGCTACACCTTC	CSGETGNYGYTF
NA	TRBD2	TRBV7-2	TRBJ2-1	TGTGCCAGCAGCAAAGCAGGACTAGCGGGATTGGGTGAGCAGTTCTTC	CASSKAGLAGLGEQFF
NA	TRBD1	TRBV6-1	TRBJ1-2	TGTGCCAGCAGTGTAGAGGTCTACGGGACAGCTAATTCTAACTATGGCTACACCTTC	CASSVEVYGTANSNYGYTF
once	NA	TRBV2	TRBJ2-7	TGTGCCAGCATAGTTGGTGGGAAACCCTACGAGCAGTACTTC	CASIVGGKPYEQYF
NA	TRBD1	TRBV4-3	TRBJ1-4	TGCGCCAGCAGCCACGGGACAGGGAATGAAAAACTGTTTTTT	CASSHGTGNEKLFF
NA	NA	TRBV5-1	TRBJ1-1	TGCGCCAGCAGCTTCAACAGGAACACTGAAGCTTTCTTT	CASSFNRNTEAFF
NA	TRBD1	TRBV19	TRBJ2-5	TGTGCCAGTAGTATTAACAGGGGCGGGCGGGAGACCCAGTACTTC	CASSINRGGRETQYF
NA	NA	TRBV10-3	TRBJ2-2	TGTGCCATCAGTCCAGTAACCTCCGGGGAGCTGTTTTTT	CAISPVTSGELFF
NA	NA	TRBV9	TRBJ2-7	TGTGCCAGCAGCGTAGGGGGTGGCAGGGTCGAGCAGTACTTC	CASSVGGGRVEQYF
NA	TRBD2	TRBV30	TRBJ2-3	TGTGCCTGTTCCCTCGGGAGGGAGGATACGCAGTATTTT	CACSLGREDTQYF
NA	NA	TRBV7-2	TRBJ2-2	TGTGCCAGCAGCTTAAGCGGTTGGGCCGGGGAGCTGTTTTTT	CASSLSGWAGELFF
NA	TRBD1	TRBV7-9	TRBJ1-2	TGTGCCAGCAGCCCGAGACAGGGGGACTATGGCTACACCTTC	CASSPRQGDYGYTF
few	TRBD2	TRBV13	TRBJ2-5	TGTGCCAGCAGCGGCAGACTAGCGGGAGGGAAGGAGACCCAGTACTTC	CASSGRLAGGKETQYF
NA	NA	TRBV15	TRBJ1-2	TGTGCCACCAGCAGAGATAATGTGGAGGGCTACACCTTC	CATSRDNVEGYTF
NA	NA	TRBV12-5	TRBJ1-1	TGTGCTAGTGGCCTCGACAGTGAAGCTTTCTTT	CASGLDSEAFF
NA	NA	TRBV2	TRBJ2-3	TGTGCCAGCAACCTTGGATTTCATACGCAGTATTTT	CASNLGFHTQYF
NA	NA	TRBV29-1	TRBJ2-1	TGCAGCGGGGGGTCCTACAATGAGCAGTTCTTC	CSGGSYNEQFF
NA	NA	TRBV5-1	TRBJ1-1	TGCGCCAGCGCGGCCCGGGGGAACACTGAAGCTTTCTTT	CASAARGNTEAFF
NA	NA	TRBV7-2	TRBJ2-1	TGTGCCAGCAGCTTAGGTCTATCGGGACTCCCCATGTACAATGAGCAGTTCTTC	CASSLGLSGLPMYNEQFF
NA	NA	TRBV14	TRBJ1-1	TGTGCCAGCAGCCAAGTAAGGGGAACTGAAGCTTTCTTT	CASSQVRGTEAFF
NA	NA	TRBV6-1	TRBJ1-1	TGTGCCAGCCCAGGGCTGAACACTGAAGCTTTCTTT	CASPGLNTEAFF
NA	NA	TRBV15	TRBJ1-2	TGTGCCACCAGCAGAGGGGATGGAGGCTACACCTTC	CATSRGDGGYTF
NA	TRBD2	TRBV10-1	TRBJ2-1	TGCGCCAGCAGTGAAGGGAGGGTTTACAATGAGCAGTTCTTC	CASSEGRVYNEQFF
NA	NA	TRBV10-3	TRBJ1-5	TGTGCCAGCCGGGACAGCAATCAGCCCCAGCATTTT	CASRDSNQPQHF
once	NA	TRBV10-2	TRBJ1-5	TGCGCCAGCAGCCTGGAAAATCAGCCCCAGCATTTT	CASSLENQPQHF
NA	TRBD2	TRBV4-1	TRBJ2-5	TGCGCCAGCAGCCGGCTGACTAGCGGGGGGGCGTTGGGGGAGACCCAGTACTTC	CASSRLTSGGALGETQYF
NA	NA	TRBV6-5	TRBJ2-7	TGTGCCAGCAGTTACCTGCAGGGTGGGACCTACGAGCAGTACTTC	CASSYLQGGTYEQYF
NA	TRBD1	TRBV7-2	TRBJ2-7	TGTGCCAGCAGCTCCCGGACAGGGTCGATCCACGAGCAGTACTTC	CASSSRTGSIHEQYF
NA	NA	TRBV30	TRBJ2-1	TGTGCCTGGAGAGACTTTTTGAATGAGCAGTTCTTC	CAWRDFLNEQFF